This TCR beta chain was recovered during a study of blood T cell repertoires in COVID-19. Produced via immunoSEQ multiplex PCR; TCRdb's table is partial and in-frame only. The data contain some 400,000 clones, 85% to 90% of them seen just once; the ten biggest clones take up 1.1%. This clonotype originated in a young man who had recovered from COVID-19. Sequenced material: PBMCs or T cells enriched from blood (not recorded which).

CDR3 sequence: CASSVGSLNQPQHF. CDR3 DNA: TGTGCCAGCAGCGTTGGCAGTTTGAATCAGCCCCAGCATTTT. The chain recombines TRBV9 with TRBJ1-5; unclear D gene. The CDR3 is 14 amino acids. Looked up from germline, CDR1 is SGDLS and CDR2 is YYNGEE. V dropped 2 bases and J dropped 4 bases, with 10 bases sitting between them.